The 23 T cell receptor beta chains given below trace back to one sample, sequenced in a study of blood T cells in healthy people across ages. A second PCR, run for about 6 to 11 cycles, used a sample-barcoded 5' primer plus a J-beta primer mix. MiXCR, applied by TCRdb to the 5' RACE reads, yields one record per CDR3 protein. Among 600,000 to 650,000 distinct CDR3 sequences, roughly 58% were seen once, and the ten largest hold 30% to 40%. The sample comprised blood. The receptors were sampled from a man in his 60s in good health.

This chain links TRBV6-5 with TRBJ2-7; 7 bases are shared with TRBD1. There are 15 residues in the CDR3. The V gene end was trimmed by 5 bases and the J gene end by 0 bases; junction bases not matched to a gene: 7. Germline V gives CDR1 MNHEY, CDR2 SVGAGI. CDR3 region: CASSKSRGSSYEQYF. Here the CDR3 DNA reads TGTGCCAGCAGTAAATCCAGGGGGAGCTCCTACGAGCAGTACTTC.

This chain connects TRBV11-3 to TRBJ1-4; D is unresolved. The germline V gene encodes CDR1 SGHNT and CDR2 YENEEA. Trimming took 5 bases from V and 0 from J, leaving 16 bases between them. The CDR3 runs to 17 residues. The CDR3 DNA follows: TGTGCCAGCAGCCGTGATTGGCTAGCGACAACTAATGAAAAACTGTTTTTT. It yields the protein CASSRDWLATTNEKLFF.

The chain links TRBV11-2 to TRBJ2-2, with no clear D. Germline-derived CDR1 and CDR2 are SGHAT and FQNNGV. This CDR3 is 14 amino acids long. Trimming took 2 bases from V and 5 from J, leaving 9 bases between them. The CDR3 protein is CASSLKPITGELFF. The DNA of the CDR3 is TGTGCCAGCAGCTTAAAGCCCATAACCGGGGAGCTGTTTTTT.

The chain is built from TRBV12-3 or TRBV12-4 and TRBJ2-5; 7 bases line up with TRBD1. The V and J ends lost 8 bases and 0 bases, in that order; junction bases with no gene match: 3. CDR3 length: 13 residues. CDR3 sequence: CASGGQDQETQYF. In DNA, the CDR3 is TGTGCCAGCGGAGGACAGGACCAAGAGACCCAGTACTTC.

The rearrangement uses TRBV20-1 and TRBJ2-1, with a tentative D call TRBD2 (6 bases). The germline V gene encodes CDR1 DFQATT and CDR2 SNEGSKA (reference sequence). This CDR3 region has 14 residues. V was trimmed by 6 bases and J by 0 bases, leaving 12 bases between them. Here the CDR3 DNA reads TGCAGTGCCAGGGACTTTAGCTCCTACAATGAGCAGTTCTTC. Amino acid sequence: CSARDFSSYNEQFF.

This chain joins TRBV12-3 or TRBV12-4 and TRBJ1-5; D might be TRBD1 (5 bases). There are 17 residues in the CDR3. The V end was cut by 5 bases, the J end by 8 bases, with 25 bases between. CDR3 nucleotides: TGTGCCAGCAGTCCAAGCCCGTGGGGCAGCCCAAGGGAGCCCCAGCATTTT. Amino acid sequence: CASSPSPWGSPREPQHF.

The rearrangement uses TRBV11-2 and TRBJ1-5; no clear D gene. CDR1 is SGHAT, CDR2 FQNNGV, per germline. Between the trimmed V and J ends, which lost 0 bases and 5 bases, there was a span of 11 bases. The CDR3 extends over 15 amino acids. CDR3 loop: CASSLEGQAYQPQHF. The CDR3 DNA reads as TGTGCCAGCAGCTTAGAGGGTCAGGCATATCAGCCCCAGCATTTT. Drawing the rest from reference TRBV11-2 and TRBJ1-5, the complete variable domain is EAGVAQSPRYKIIEKRQSVAFWCNPISGHATLYWYQQILGQGPKLLIQFQNNGVVDDSQLPKDRFSAERLKGVDSTLKIQPAKLEDSAVYLCASSLEGQAYQPQHFGDGTRLSIL.

In this sample, this clonotype turned up a few times. V gene TRBV7-2 combines with J gene TRBJ2-3; 8 bases line up with TRBD2. After removal of 3 bases from V and 5 bases from J, the junction contained 10 bases not matched to a gene. CDR1 SGHTA and CDR2 FQGNSA come from the germline V gene. This CDR3 has 16 residues. CDR3 DNA sequence: TGTGCCAGCAGCTTCCCGAGCGGGGGCCGTGAAGATACGCAGTATTTT. Residues: CASSFPSGGREDTQYF.

Many counts were recorded for this clonotype. The chain recombines TRBV7-8 with TRBJ2-3; D is ambiguous. Germline V gene sequence: CDR1 SGHVS, CDR2 FQNEAQ. This CDR3 has 15 residues. The V end was cut by 1 base, the J end by 1 base, with 9 bases between. The CDR3 loop reads CASSLEMRGTDTQYF. The CDR3, as DNA: TGTGCCAGCAGCTTAGAGATGCGAGGCACAGATACGCAGTATTTT.

The chain couples TRBV12-3 or TRBV12-4 to TRBJ2-3; unclear D gene. The CDR3 runs 12 residues. V lost 5 bases to trimming and J lost 3 bases, with 6 bases between them. The CDR3 loop is CASSVKTDTQYF. For the CDR3, the DNA is TGTGCCAGCAGTGTAAAAACAGATACGCAGTATTTT.

V gene TRBV7-9 combines with J gene TRBJ2-4; 10 positions agree with TRBD1. The CDR3 sequence is 14 residues long. The germline V gene has CDR1 SEHNR and CDR2 FQNEAQ (reference sequence). The junction had 1 base not matched to a gene; V was cut back by 4 bases and J by 4 bases. CDR3 sequence (DNA): TGTGCCAGCAGCTCGGGACAGGGGAAAAACATTCAGTACTTC. Amino acids: CASSSGQGKNIQYF.

The chain carries TRBV5-1 and TRBJ2-3, with D hard to call. This CDR3 has 16 amino acids. V was clipped by 6 bases and J by 3 bases, with 20 bases between them. Germline V lookup: CDR1 SGHRS, CDR2 YFSETQ. The CDR3 loop is CASTLPGLARTDTQYF. CDR3 in DNA: TGCGCCAGCACCCTACCCGGGTTGGCTCGGACAGATACGCAGTATTTT.

The rearrangement links TRBV29-1 to TRBJ2-7; perhaps TRBD1 as D (6 bases). This CDR3 region has 13 residues. V lost 7 bases to trimming and J lost 7 bases, with 20 bases between them. The V gene's germline CDR1 is SQVTM and CDR2 ANQGSEA. CDR3 sequence reads: CSGRTDPYNEQYF. Written as DNA, the CDR3 is TGCAGCGGCAGGACAGACCCCTACAATGAGCAGTACTTC.

The chain couples TRBV25-1 to TRBJ1-1; TRBD1 matches at 8 bases. This CDR3 has 15 residues. In germline, CDR1 is MGHDK, CDR2 SYGVNS. V lost 3 bases, J lost 5 bases, and 8 bases stayed unmatched. CDR3 in amino acids: CASSDLTGARTEAFF. The CDR3 region has the DNA TGTGCCAGCAGTGACCTGACAGGGGCGAGGACTGAAGCTTTCTTT.

The CDR3 DNA follows: TGTGCCATCAGTGATTTATTGGACTCTGGGGCCAACGTCCTGACTTTC. Protein product: CAISDLLDSGANVLTF. The V call is TRBV10-3, the J call TRBJ2-6, with unresolved D. Germline values: CDR1 ENHRY, CDR2 SYGVKD. V dropped 3 bases and J dropped 0 bases, with 9 bases sitting between them. The CDR3 totals 16 residues.

The CDR3 loop is CASSQDRTASYNEQFF. The CDR3, as DNA: TGTGCCAGCAGCCAAGATAGGACAGCCTCCTACAATGAGCAGTTCTTC. The chain couples TRBV3-1 to TRBJ2-1; D is perhaps TRBD1 (6 bases). CDR1 and CDR2 from the germline V gene are LGHDT and YNNKEL (reference sequence). The CDR3 has 16 amino acids. Trimming removed 0 bases from V and 0 bases from J, with 9 bases in between.

With respect to this clonotype: One end of the junction varies from germline; a read error may be responsible. This chain uses TRBV27 with TRBJ1-2; D uncertain. CDR3 length: 16 residues. Looked up from germline, CDR1 is MNHEY and CDR2 is SMNVEV (reference sequence). CDR3 in DNA: TGTGCCAGCAGTTTACGTCCGCCAGGTGTTAACTATGGCTACGCCTTC. Residues: CASSLRPPGVNYGYAF.

This clonotype has just one count. This rearrangement joins TRBV10-3 to TRBJ2-4, with TRBD2 as a possible D gene (5 bases). Germline CDR1 ENHRY, CDR2 SYGVKD. The CDR3 is 18 residues long. Trimming took off 3 bases at V and 0 bases at J, with 18 bases between the two ends. The CDR3 spells CAISERIARAIAKNIQYF. The CDR3 DNA follows: TGTGCCATCAGTGAACGAATAGCGAGGGCCATAGCCAAAAACATTCAGTACTTC.

The V and J genes are TRBV4-1 and TRBJ2-5; maybe TRBD2 (5 bases). The germline V gene encodes CDR1 MGHRA and CDR2 YSYEKL. V was pared by 1 base and J by 4 bases, with 13 bases between. The CDR3 spans 15 residues. In nucleotides, the CDR3 is TGCGCCAGCAGCCAAGTTGAGGGATTGAGAGAGACCCAGTACTTC. It yields the protein CASSQVEGLRETQYF.

This clonotype was seen a few times. V and J are TRBV28 and TRBJ2-5; a possible D gene is TRBD2 (6 bases). Germline V gene lookup returns CDR1 MDHEN and CDR2 SYDVKM. Trimming removed 6 bases from V and 2 bases from J, with 13 bases in between. This CDR3 is built from 14 residues. This CDR3 is CASRPTGGQETQYF. CDR3 sequence (DNA): TGTGCCAGCAGGCCCACTGGGGGGCAAGAGACCCAGTACTTC.

The rearrangement links TRBV21-1 to TRBJ2-5; no check of the table's D call, TRBD1, against the DNA was made. The end of the DNA aligns better with TRBJ2-7, so the J call may be wrong. TRBV21-1 is deemed a pseudogene. This CDR3 spans 16 amino acids. CDR3: CASRTFDAGASCEQYF. As DNA, the CDR3 is TGTGCCAGCAGGACTTTCGACGCGGGGGCATCCTGCGAGCAGTACTTC.

The J gene is TRBJ2-1, the V gene TRBV20-1; 9 nucleotides line up with TRBD2. After removal of 0 bases from V and 7 bases from J, the junction contained 10 bases not matched to a gene. This CDR3 is 16 amino acids long. The germline gives CDR1 DFQATT, CDR2 SNEGSKA (reference sequence). The CDR3 DNA reads TGCAGTGCTAGAGACCGGCAGCGGGGGGTAGTGAATGAGCAGTTCTTC. It specifies CSARDRQRGVVNEQFF.

The chain carries TRBV7-2 and TRBJ1-2; 7 bases match TRBD1. The germline V gene has CDR1 SGHTA and CDR2 FQGNSA. Germline trimming cut 1 base from V and 3 bases from J; bases unmatched to any gene: 5. The CDR3 sequence is 15 residues long. CDR3 sequence: CASSLVHTGDYGYTF. The CDR3 DNA is TGTGCCAGCAGCTTAGTCCACACAGGGGACTATGGCTACACCTTC.